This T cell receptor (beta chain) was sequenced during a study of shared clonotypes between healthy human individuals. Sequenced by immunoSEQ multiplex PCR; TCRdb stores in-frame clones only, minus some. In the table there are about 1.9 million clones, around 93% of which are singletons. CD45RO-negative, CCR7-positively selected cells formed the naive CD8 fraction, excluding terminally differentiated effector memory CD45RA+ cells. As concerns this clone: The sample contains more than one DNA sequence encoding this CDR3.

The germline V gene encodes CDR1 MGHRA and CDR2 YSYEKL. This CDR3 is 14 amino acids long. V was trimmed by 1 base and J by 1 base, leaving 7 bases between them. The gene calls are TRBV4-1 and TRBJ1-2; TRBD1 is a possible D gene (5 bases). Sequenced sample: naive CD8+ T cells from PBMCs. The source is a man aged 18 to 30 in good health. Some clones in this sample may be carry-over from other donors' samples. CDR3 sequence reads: CASSQVRGNYGYTF. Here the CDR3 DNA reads TGCGCCAGCAGCCAAGTTAGGGGTAACTATGGCTACACCTTC.